The clone carrying this T cell receptor (beta chain) was seen once. The target antigen is unknown. The data were taken from a study of T cell responses to AZD1222 COVID-19 vaccine. V shed 8 bases and J shed 1 base, with 20 bases lying between them. The CDR3 spans 16 residues. Germline CDR1 is LGHDT and CDR2 is YNNKEL (reference sequence). TCRdb's copy holds only in-frame clones and misses some; the assay was immunoSEQ multiplex PCR. The sample includes roughly 89,000 clones, 88% seen only once; the top ten take 4% to 5.5%. The study, taken as a whole, reports: Clonal diversity may have been underestimated, and the donors were mostly white British, with more females than males. Close to half of spike-specific TCRs reportedly recognize unmutated variant regions.

The material sequenced was peripheral blood, taken on day 0 of MenACWY control vaccination. This sequence was found in an adult in good health. The gene calls are TRBV3-1 (or the pseudogene TRBV3-2) and TRBJ1-1; D is possibly TRBD1 (6 bases). The CDR3 DNA sequence: TGTGCCAGCCTTGGGACGGGGGGCCTAAGGAACACTGAAGCTTTCTTT. Its translation is CASLGTGGLRNTEAFF.